The 32 T cell receptor beta chains listed next were all sequenced from one sample in a study of beta chain features in type 1 diabetes. No cognate antigen is known for these TCRs. All of the isolated RNA was reverse transcribed, so expressed TCRB transcripts were sequenced. Profiled with immunoSEQ multiplex PCR; TCRdb holds only in-frame clones, not every one. The data show more than 300,000 clones, with 9.5% to 10% seen just once and less than 0.65% held by the top ten. Study-wide points: Among all four CD4+ subsets, Type 1 diabetes patients had TCRB CDR3s that were moderately but significantly shorter.

The sample was central memory CD4+ T cells from blood. Receptor source: a man aged 25-45 years with type 1 diabetes.

This clone was found many times. V is TRBV5-1 and J is TRBJ2-6; 14 bases are a match to TRBD2. In germline, CDR1 is SGHRS, CDR2 YFSETQ. V trimming: 4 bases; J trimming: 2 bases; junction bases outside the gene matches: 5. The CDR3 totals 18 residues. CDR3 bases: TGCGCCAGCAGCATCGGGACTAGCGGGAGAGCTGGGGCCAACGTCCTGACTTTC. It encodes CASSIGTSGRAGANVLTF.

The V and J genes are TRBV25-1 and TRBJ2-7; 7 bases map to TRBD1. This CDR3 is 13 amino acids long. CDR1 and CDR2 from the germline V gene are MGHDK and SYGVNS. After removal of 3 bases from V and 2 bases from J, the junction contained 1 base not matched to a gene. CDR3 region: CASSDTGAYEQYF. In nucleotides, the CDR3 is TGTGCCAGCAGTGACACAGGGGCCTACGAGCAGTACTTC.

This clone showed up just a few times. V is TRBV6-5 and J is TRBJ2-3, with D possibly TRBD2 on 5 matching bases. CDR3 size: 14 residues. Per germline, CDR1 MNHEY and CDR2 SVGAGI. V lost 2 bases and J lost 2, with 8 bases in between. CDR3 bases: TGTGCCAGCAGTTACACCCGGGACACAGATACGCAGTATTTT. Residues: CASSYTRDTDTQYF.

The chain is built from TRBV2 and TRBJ2-7; D is ambiguous. This CDR3 region has 12 residues. Germline loops: CDR1 SNHLY, CDR2 FYNNEI. Trimming left V 4 bases short and J 0 bases short, with 4 bases between. The CDR3: CASSGSSYEQYF. DNA for the CDR3: TGTGCCAGCAGTGGGAGCTCCTACGAGCAGTACTTC.

This clone turned up a few times. The V gene is TRBV6-5, the J gene TRBJ2-1; 7 bases match TRBD1. Germline CDR1 is MNHEY and CDR2 is SVGAGI. This CDR3 has 13 amino acids. V lost 7 bases to trimming and J lost 7 bases; unmatched junction nucleotides: 7. CDR3 amino acids: CASTKTTGNEQFF. The CDR3 DNA reads TGTGCCAGCACCAAAACGACAGGGAATGAGCAGTTCTTC.

The chain combines TRBV5-1 with TRBJ2-1, with 7 positions matching TRBD2. The ends lost 0 bases at V and 3 bases at J; junction bases unmatched: 6. This CDR3 is built from 16 residues. Per the germline V gene, CDR1 is SGHRS and CDR2 is YFSETQ. CDR3 nucleotides: TGCGCCAGCAGCTTGGCGGCTAGCGGACTCTACAATGAGCAGTTCTTC. Translating gives CASSLAASGLYNEQFF.

This chain links TRBV11-2 with TRBJ2-7; possibly TRBD1 or TRBD2 for D (5 bases each). The length of the CDR3 is 16 residues. Germline CDR1 reads SGHAT; CDR2 reads FQNNGV. V was pared by 6 bases and J by 1 base, with 19 bases between. CDR3 coding DNA: TGTGCCAGCAGTATAAGTGGGGGTTCGGTGTCCTACGAGCAGTACTTC. Protein: CASSISGGSVSYEQYF.

This clone was detected many times. V gene TRBV28 combines with J gene TRBJ1-3; 7 nucleotides match TRBD1. The CDR3 contains 15 residues. Germline loops: CDR1 MDHEN, CDR2 SYDVKM. V dropped 9 bases and J dropped 3; count of bases not matched to a gene: 11. The CDR3 spells CASRGDRVYGNTIYF. The CDR3 DNA follows: TGTGCCAGTCGGGGAGACAGGGTGTATGGAAACACCATATATTTT.

This clone came up a few times. The chain combines TRBV6-1 with TRBJ2-7, with TRBD1 as a possible D gene (5 bases). Trimming cost V 6 bases and J 7 bases, with 16 bases left between them. The CDR3 is made up of 13 amino acids. Looked up from germline, CDR1 is MNHNS and CDR2 is SASEGT. Here the CDR3 reads CASSARLSGEQYF. CDR3 bases: TGTGCCAGCAGCGCCAGACTGTCAGGGGAGCAGTACTTC.

This clone was seen more than once but under ten times. The chain combines TRBV25-1 with TRBJ1-5; D might be TRBD1 (6 bases). This CDR3 has 17 residues. Germline CDR1 reads MGHDK; CDR2 reads SYGVNS. The V gene lost 5 bases and the J gene lost 6 bases, with 23 bases spanning the gap. The CDR3 DNA sequence: TGTGCCAGCAGTTCCACAGAGGGGGGGCAGGCGGGTCAGCCCCAGCATTTT. As protein: CASSSTEGGQAGQPQHF. Full variable domain (missing parts from reference TRBV25-1 and TRBJ1-5): EADIYQTPRYLVIGTGKKITLECSQTMGHDKMYWYQQDPGMELHLIHYSYGVNSTEKGDLSSESTVSRIRTEHFPLTLESARPSHTSQYLCASSSTEGGQAGQPQHFGDGTRLSIL.

The rearrangement links TRBV7-2 to TRBJ2-1, with TRBD1 matching 8 bases. The junction had 6 bases not matched to a gene; V was cut back by 6 bases and J by 5 bases. This CDR3 region has 14 residues. From germline, CDR1 is SGHTA and CDR2 FQGNSA. CDR3 coding DNA: TGTGCCAGCAGTCCATTGACAGGGGACAATGAGCAGTTCTTC. Translation gives CASSPLTGDNEQFF.

V is TRBV12-5 and J is TRBJ2-2; tentatively, D is TRBD1 (6 bases). V was cut by 1 base and J by 0 bases, with 18 bases left in between. This CDR3 spans 19 amino acids. Germline lookup yields CDR1 LGHNT and CDR2 FRNRAP. The CDR3 spells CASGLARDPDRANTGELFF. In nucleotides, the CDR3 is TGTGCTAGTGGTTTGGCCCGCGATCCGGACAGAGCGAACACCGGGGAGCTGTTTTTT.

This sequence joins TRBV19 and TRBJ1-1; perhaps TRBD1 as D (6 bases). Germline V gives CDR1 LNHDA, CDR2 SQIVND (reference sequence). The CDR3 sequence is 14 residues long. V was shortened by 4 bases and J by 0 bases, with 9 bases between the two germline ends. CDR3 in amino acids: CASSSYRVNTEAFF. CDR3 bases: TGTGCCAGTAGTAGTTACAGGGTGAACACTGAAGCTTTCTTT.

Here the CDR3 DNA reads TGTGCCAGTAGCGGACACTTGAACACTGAAGCTTTCTTT. Its protein product is CASSGHLNTEAFF. V gene TRBV19 combines with J gene TRBJ1-1; maybe TRBD1 (5 bases). CDR1 LNHDA and CDR2 SQIVND come from the germline V gene (reference sequence). The CDR3 is made up of 13 amino acids. Trimming removed 6 bases at V and 0 bases at J, with 8 bases between.

This chain connects TRBV27 to TRBJ2-7; 8 bases align to TRBD1. The ends lost 8 bases at V and 6 bases at J; junction bases unmatched: 12. This CDR3 comprises 14 residues. CDR1 is MNHEY and CDR2 is SMNVEV in the germline V gene (reference sequence). CDR3 residues: CASSTRTGLGEQYF. Written as DNA, the CDR3 is TGTGCCAGCTCGACTAGGACAGGGTTGGGCGAGCAGTACTTC.

The chain is built from TRBV9 and TRBJ2-7, with D perhaps matching TRBD1 (6 bases). The CDR3 spans 14 residues. CDR1 and CDR2 from the germline V gene are SGDLS and YYNGEE. V was cut by 0 bases and J by 0 bases, with 7 bases left in between. The CDR3 DNA reads TGTGCCAGCAGCGTAGGGACAGTCTCCTACGAGCAGTACTTC. Protein product: CASSVGTVSYEQYF. Looking up the rest from reference TRBV9 and TRBJ2-7 gives the full variable domain: DSGVTQTPKHLITATGQRVTLRCSPRSGDLSVYWYQQSLDQGLQFLIQYYNGEERAKGNILERFSAQQFPDLHSELNLSSLELGDSALYFCASSVGTVSYEQYFGPGTRLTVT.

V gene TRBV18 combines with J gene TRBJ2-7; no reliable D call. Germline V CDR1 and CDR2: KGHSH, LQKENI. The length of the CDR3 is 13 residues. Trimming took 1 base from V and 4 from J, leaving 8 bases between them. The CDR3 loop is CASSPRQGYEQYF. The CDR3 bases are TGTGCCAGCTCACCACGTCAAGGTTACGAGCAGTACTTC.

A few counts support this clone. Compared with germline, one end of the junction differs, possibly owing to a read error. V usage is TRBV5-1 and J usage is TRBJ2-2, with 9 bases aligning to TRBD2. Germline CDR1 is SGHRS and CDR2 is YFSETQ. The CDR3 has 16 amino acids. The CDR3 loop reads CASSGRASGNTGEPFF. The DNA for the CDR3 is TGCGCCAGCAGCGGACGAGCTAGCGGGAACACCGGGGAGCCGTTTTTT.

This clone has a handful of counts. The chain recombines TRBV18 with TRBJ2-1, with 14 bases aligning to TRBD2. Trimming removed 7 bases from V and 7 bases from J; junction bases left unmatched: 3. CDR3 length: 14 residues. The germline CDR1 and CDR2 sequences are KGHSH and LQKENI. CDR3 loop: CASLGLAGANEQFF. DNA for the CDR3: TGTGCCAGCTTGGGACTAGCGGGAGCAAATGAGCAGTTCTTC. The whole variable domain, filled in from reference TRBV18 and TRBJ2-1, reads NAGVMQNPRHLVRRRGQEARLRCSPMKGHSHVYWYRQLPEEGLKFMVYLQKENIIDESGMPKERFSAEFPKEGPSILRIQQVVRGDSAAYFCASLGLAGANEQFFGPGTRLTVL.

This clone showed up just a few times. V usage is TRBV7-2 and J usage is TRBJ2-5; TRBD1 matches at 9 bases. The CDR3 is 14 amino acids. J gave up 4 bases and V 4 bases, and 4 bases lay outside the gene matches. The germline V gene has CDR1 SGHTA and CDR2 FQGNSA. The DNA of the CDR3 is TGTGCCAGCAGCTATGACAGGGGGGGAGAGACCCAGTACTTC. Encoded protein: CASSYDRGGETQYF.

The genes are TRBV5-1 and TRBJ1-1; the D is unclear. This CDR3 has 14 amino acids. V was clipped by 0 bases and J by 3 bases, with 9 bases between them. The germline V gene encodes CDR1 SGHRS and CDR2 YFSETQ. The CDR3 reads CASSLAHGDTEAFF. The CDR3, as DNA: TGCGCCAGCAGCTTGGCCCACGGAGACACTGAAGCTTTCTTT.

Comment on this clone: A far bigger clonotype differs at one base, so this is likely a read error. The same CDR3 arises from other DNA sequences in this sample as well. The CDR3 DNA reads as TGCGCCAGCAGCTTGGTTGGCGGGAGCACAGATACGCAGTATTTT. Protein sequence: CASSLVGGSTDTQYF. The J gene is TRBJ2-3, the V gene TRBV5-1; a weak D match, TRBD2 (5 bases). V was shortened by 0 bases and J by 0 bases, with 8 bases between the two germline ends. Germline CDR1 is SGHRS and CDR2 is YFSETQ. CDR3 length: 15 amino acids.

This clone was recorded a few times. Other DNA sequences in the sample encode the same CDR3. The chain employs TRBV30 and TRBJ1-5; D gene uncertain. Germline V gene lookup returns CDR1 GTSNPN and CDR2 SVGIG (reference sequence). The length of the CDR3 is 13 residues. The V end was cut by 2 bases, the J end by 3 bases, with 8 bases between. CDR3 nucleotide sequence: TGTGCCTGGAGTCTCGGGGACAATCAGCCCCAGCATTTT. Residues: CAWSLGDNQPQHF.

This clone was seen ten or more times. The V call is TRBV28, the J call TRBJ2-5, with D tentatively TRBD2 (5 bases). This CDR3 spans 15 amino acids. Germline loops: CDR1 MDHEN, CDR2 SYDVKM. The V end lost 4 bases, the J end lost 5 bases, and 17 bases lay between the germline ends. CDR3 sequence (DNA): TGTGCCAGCAGTTCCTCGCGGGCAGGTCCGGAGACCCAGTACTTC. As protein: CASSSSRAGPETQYF.

This sequence joins TRBV2 and TRBJ2-1; 14 positions match TRBD2. The CDR3 spans 17 residues. After removal of 6 bases from V and 6 bases from J, the junction contained 10 bases not matched to a gene. CDR1 and CDR2 from the germline V gene are SNHLY and FYNNEI. This CDR3 reads CASSQRLAGGQSNEQFF. CDR3 nucleotides: TGTGCCAGCAGCCAAAGACTAGCGGGAGGGCAATCCAATGAGCAGTTCTTC.

The sample holds a few counts of this clone. The chain combines TRBV27 with TRBJ2-7; a possible D gene is TRBD1 (6 bases). The CDR3 consists of 16 residues. Germline values: CDR1 MNHEY, CDR2 SMNVEV (reference sequence). The V and J ends lost 5 bases and 4 bases respectively, with 21 bases between them. The CDR3 bases are TGTGCCAGCAGTCGAAACCCCCAGGGGTATCTGTACGAGCAGTACTTC. It translates to CASSRNPQGYLYEQYF.

This clone has more than one count but fewer than ten. The chain uses TRBV5-1 and TRBJ2-7; 10 bases map to TRBD1. Germline V CDR1 and CDR2: SGHRS, YFSETQ. The CDR3 totals 15 residues. V lost 3 bases to trimming and J lost 4 bases; unmatched junction nucleotides: 7. Here the CDR3 DNA reads TGCGCCAGCAGCTCAACCCGGGACAGGGGATACGAGCAGTACTTC. Translating it yields CASSSTRDRGYEQYF.

This clone was counted at least ten times. V gene TRBV5-4 combines with J gene TRBJ2-1, with 7 bases aligning to TRBD2. The V and J ends lost 0 bases and 8 bases, in that order; junction bases with no gene match: 5. This CDR3 has 14 residues. CDR1 is SGHNT, CDR2 YYREEE, per germline (reference sequence). Written as DNA, the CDR3 is TGTGCCAGCAGCTTGGCTCGGCGGGAGCATGAGCAGTTCTTC. The encoded protein is CASSLARREHEQFF. The full variable domain, completed using reference TRBV5-4 and TRBJ2-1, is ETGVTQSPTHLIKTRGQQVTLRCSSQSGHNTVSWYQQALGQGPQFIFQYYREEENGRGNFPPRFSGLQFPNYSSELNVNALELDDSALYLCASSLARREHEQFFGPGTRLTVL.

The rearrangement links TRBV10-3 to TRBJ1-3; tentative D call: TRBD1 (5 bases). The CDR3 runs 15 residues. The V gene's germline CDR1 is ENHRY and CDR2 SYGVKD. The V and J ends lost 6 bases and 0 bases respectively, with 12 bases between them. CDR3 loop: CAIRGTADSGNTIYF. The CDR3 nucleotides read TGTGCCATCAGGGGGACGGCCGACTCTGGAAACACCATATATTTT.

This chain links TRBV11-1 with TRBJ2-7; possible D gene TRBD1, 6 bases. The germline V gene encodes CDR1 SGHAT and CDR2 FQDESV (reference sequence). The germline V and J ends were trimmed by 9 bases and 0 bases, with 21 bases remaining between them. This CDR3 spans 16 amino acids. Here the CDR3 DNA reads TGTGCCAGAATTTTACCGGGACAAATGACCTCCTACGAGCAGTACTTC. Translated, it gives CARILPGQMTSYEQYF.

The gene calls are TRBV5-1 and TRBJ1-4; D is perhaps TRBD1 (5 bases). Germline loops: CDR1 SGHRS, CDR2 YFSETQ. Trimming cost V 5 bases and J 4 bases, with 15 bases left between them. CDR3 length: 15 amino acids. As DNA, the CDR3 is TGCGCCAGCAGTCCCCGGGACGGTGTTAATGAAAAACTGTTTTTT. Amino acids: CASSPRDGVNEKLFF.

V is TRBV5-1 and J is TRBJ2-1, with D possibly TRBD2 on 6 matching bases. Trimming cost V 4 bases and J 4 bases, with 15 bases left between them. The CDR3 length is 15 residues. Germline V gene sequence: CDR1 SGHRS, CDR2 YFSETQ. Here the CDR3 DNA reads TGCGCCAGCAGCGCCTTTGAGCGGGTTTACAATGAGCAGTTCTTC. The encoded protein is CASSAFERVYNEQFF. Complete variable domain (other parts from reference TRBV5-1 and TRBJ2-1): KAGVTQTPRYLIKTRGQQVTLSCSPISGHRSVSWYQQTPGQGLQFLFEYFSETQRNKGNFPGRFSGRQFSNSRSEMNVSTLELGDSALYLCASSAFERVYNEQFFGPGTRLTVL.